The 18 T cell receptor beta chains given below trace back to one sample, sequenced in a study of shared T cell receptors in the human thymus. Some clones are missing from TCRdb's copy, which holds only in-frame ones; the method was immunoSEQ multiplex PCR. This table has fewer than 700,000 clones, 88% appearing once. The same specimen was also included in a second study, on human thymus T cells.

Sample: thymocytes. The receptors stem from a boy less than two years old with a congenital heart defect.

The chain carries TRBV28 and TRBJ2-1; D may be TRBD2 (5 bases). Trimming took 2 bases from V and 5 from J, leaving 16 bases between them. Germline loops: CDR1 MDHEN, CDR2 SYDVKM. This CDR3 is built from 16 residues. The chain's CDR3 is CASSLRYRGRDNEQFF. The CDR3 DNA reads as TGTGCCAGCAGTTTAAGATATCGGGGTAGGGACAATGAGCAGTTCTTC.

The chain has TRBV9 and TRBJ2-7; 8 bases align to TRBD2. V gave up 0 bases and J gave up 5 bases; unmatched junction bases: 4. The CDR3 totals 14 residues. The V gene's germline CDR1 is SGDLS and CDR2 YYNGEE. The CDR3 sequence: CASSVGRTSNEQYF. The CDR3 DNA reads TGTGCCAGCAGCGTAGGCCGGACTAGCAACGAGCAGTACTTC.

The rearrangement joins TRBV5-1 to TRBJ2-5; D is unclear. CDR1 is SGHRS and CDR2 is YFSETQ in the germline V gene. CDR3 size: 14 residues. The V end lost 4 bases, the J end lost 7 bases, and 17 bases lay between the germline ends. As DNA, the CDR3 is TGCGCCAGCAGCCCCCCACTCCCCCCAGGGACCCAGTACTTC. Translated, it gives CASSPPLPPGTQYF.

The chain is built from TRBV5-1 and TRBJ2-3; TRBD2 matches 15 bases. The V segment lost 1 base and the J segment 1 base; nucleotides outside the gene matches: 7. The CDR3 is 19 residues long. The germline gives CDR1 SGHRS, CDR2 YFSETQ. DNA of the CDR3: TGCGCCAGCAGCTTGCCAGGACTAGCGGGAGGGCCACGCACAGATACGCAGTATTTT. Translation: CASSLPGLAGGPRTDTQYF.

The chain employs TRBV6-1 and TRBJ2-1; 14 nucleotides align to TRBD2. Germline CDR1 reads MNHNS; CDR2 reads SASEGT. The length of the CDR3 is 14 residues. V was clipped by 7 bases and J by 9 bases; unmatched bases: 5. The DNA for the CDR3 is TGTGCCAGCAAGGGACTAGCGGGAGCGGCTGAGCAGTTCTTC. It specifies CASKGLAGAAEQFF.

This sequence joins TRBV14 and TRBJ1-1; D remains ambiguous. Trimming cost V 0 bases and J 4 bases, with 6 bases left between them. Germline CDR1 reads SGHDN; CDR2 reads FVKESK. CDR3 size: 13 residues. The CDR3 nucleotides read TGTGCCAGCAGCCAAGAAGCAATCACTGAAGCTTTCTTT. This encodes CASSQEAITEAFF.

The rearrangement uses TRBV5-8 and TRBJ2-1; 10 nucleotides align to TRBD2. Germline CDR1 is SGHTS and CDR2 is YDEGEE. The CDR3 is made up of 17 amino acids. V lost 1 base and J lost 1; bases outside the gene matches: 5. In DNA form, the CDR3 reads TGTGCCAGCAGCTTGCGGCTAGCGGGAGCATCCTACAATGAGCAGTTCTTC. It is translated as CASSLRLAGASYNEQFF.

This chain connects TRBV11-2 to TRBJ1-2, with D uncertain. V was shortened by 3 bases and J by 4 bases, with 12 bases between the two germline ends. This CDR3 has 14 residues. The germline gives CDR1 SGHAT, CDR2 FQNNGV. CDR3 DNA sequence: TGTGCCAGCAGCTTGGCAGCGGGCTTCTATGGCTACACCTTC. It yields the protein CASSLAAGFYGYTF.

This clone was found a few times. This rearrangement joins TRBV4-1 to TRBJ1-4; TRBD1 is a possible D gene (6 bases). V shed 2 bases and J shed 6 bases, with 16 bases lying between them. The CDR3 loop spans 16 amino acids. The germline CDR1 and CDR2 sequences are MGHRA and YSYEKL. The CDR3 bases are TGCGCCAGCAGCCAACTCCTTGGCAGGGGTTATGAAAAACTGTTTTTT. Residues: CASSQLLGRGYEKLFF.

The chain combines TRBV2 with TRBJ1-3; weak D call: TRBD1 (5 bases). Trimming removed 3 bases at V and 0 bases at J, with 15 bases between. CDR3 length: 17 residues. The germline V gene encodes CDR1 SNHLY and CDR2 FYNNEI. CDR3 nucleotides: TGTGCCAGCAGTGACGGACACGCAGGCCTCTCTGGAAACACCATATATTTT. This sequence encodes CASSDGHAGLSGNTIYF. The variable domain in full, with the rest retrieved from reference TRBV2 and TRBJ1-3, is EPEVTQTPSHQVTQMGQEVILRCVPISNHLYFYWYRQILGQKVEFLVSFYNNEISEKSEIFDDQFSVERPDGSNFTLKIRSTKLEDSAMYFCASSDGHAGLSGNTIYFGEGSWLTVV.

This clone was observed once. This rearrangement joins TRBV19 to TRBJ2-1, with a weak D call TRBD2 (6 bases). Trimming left V 5 bases short and J 9 bases short, with 26 bases between. CDR1 and CDR2 (germline): LNHDA, SQIVND (reference sequence). The CDR3 spans 17 residues. The CDR3: CASSLGLSGNSRSEQFF. The CDR3 nucleotides read TGTGCCAGTAGTCTAGGACTTAGCGGTAACTCACGGAGTGAGCAGTTCTTC.

The chain has TRBV9 and TRBJ2-1, with D maybe TRBD2 (5 bases). Per the germline V gene, CDR1 is SGDLS and CDR2 is YYNGEE. V dropped 4 bases and J dropped 2 bases, with 19 bases sitting between them. CDR3 length equals 17 residues. The CDR3 loop reads CASSSPLMATTYNEQFF. The DNA of the CDR3 is TGTGCCAGCAGCTCACCTCTGATGGCGACTACCTACAATGAGCAGTTCTTC. Looking up the rest from reference TRBV9 and TRBJ2-1 gives the full variable domain: DSGVTQTPKHLITATGQRVTLRCSPRSGDLSVYWYQQSLDQGLQFLIQYYNGEERAKGNILERFSAQQFPDLHSELNLSSLELGDSALYFCASSSPLMATTYNEQFFGPGTRLTVL.

V gene TRBV11-3 combines with J gene TRBJ2-7; unclear D gene. The CDR3 is made up of 14 amino acids. The germline V gene has CDR1 SGHNT and CDR2 YENEEA. Trimming left V 1 base short and J 1 base short, with 8 bases between. This chain's CDR3 is CASSLGADSYEQYF. The CDR3 DNA reads TGTGCCAGCAGCTTAGGGGCCGATTCCTACGAGCAGTACTTC.

Turning to this clone: At one boundary the junction diverges from the germline segment, which might be a read error. The chain uses TRBV7-2 and TRBJ2-1; 11 bases agree with TRBD2. Germline V gene sequence: CDR1 SGHTA, CDR2 FQGNSA. The length of the CDR3 is 14 residues. The CDR3 nucleotides read TGTGCCAGCAGCGTAGCGGGAGGGGGAGATGAGCAGTTCTTC. Translation gives CASSVAGGGDEQFF.

The chain uses TRBV19 and TRBJ2-7; no clear D gene. Deletions cut 6 bases from V and 4 bases from J, with 16 bases between. CDR1 and CDR2 from the germline V gene are LNHDA and SQIVND (reference sequence). The CDR3 contains 14 residues. The CDR3 sequence: CASSPRGVLYEQYF. The DNA for the CDR3 is TGTGCCAGTAGCCCCCGAGGTGTCTTGTACGAGCAGTACTTC.

The chain is built from TRBV4-3 and TRBJ1-1, with a possible D match to TRBD1 (5 bases). Trimming pared 4 bases from V and 1 base from J, leaving 10 bases between. The CDR3 extends over 14 amino acids. Germline V CDR1 and CDR2: LGHNA, YSLEER. The CDR3 loop reads CASSRADTNTEAFF. As DNA, the CDR3 is TGCGCCAGCAGCCGGGCGGACACGAACACTGAAGCTTTCTTT.

The chain couples TRBV7-2 to TRBJ2-1; 8 bases agree with TRBD2. The germline gives CDR1 SGHTA, CDR2 FQGNSA. This CDR3 comprises 19 residues. After removal of 5 bases from V and 7 bases from J, the junction contained 22 bases not matched to a gene. CDR3 amino acids: CASSPRFAGGPKDGNEQFF. CDR3 bases: TGTGCCAGCAGCCCTAGATTTGCGGGAGGCCCAAAAGATGGGAATGAGCAGTTCTTC.

This chain joins TRBV4-3 and TRBJ2-5, with TRBD2 identical over 7 bases. The germline V gene has CDR1 LGHNA and CDR2 YSLEER. V shed 1 base and J 5 bases; nucleotides not matched to a gene: 13. This CDR3 has 17 amino acids. CDR3 coding DNA: TGCGCCAGCAGCCAAGGCCCAGCGGGAACCATTTCGGAGACCCAGTACTTC. Protein product: CASSQGPAGTISETQYF.